This T cell receptor beta chain was profiled in a study of cytomegalovirus exposure and HLA in healthy donors. PCR was performed using 60 Vbeta and 13 Jbeta primers. Profiling relied on immunoSEQ multiplex PCR, and the TCRdb table lists in-frame clones only, not all of them. There are about 120,000 clones in the sample; about 83% occur only once, and under 3.5% lies in the top ten. A few counts support this clone. Germline V gene data show CDR1 as GTSNPN and CDR2 as SVGIG (reference sequence). The CDR3 spans 15 residues. The V segment lost 0 bases and the J segment 0 bases; nucleotides outside the gene matches: 2.

The sample taken for sequencing was PBMCs. This chain uses TRBV30 with TRBJ1-3; 7 bases fit TRBD1. This sequence was found in a female donor in good health and CMV-seronegative. The CDR3 bases are TGTGCCTGGAGTGTAGGGGGCCCCTCTGGAAACACCATATATTTT. Amino acid sequence: CAWSVGGPSGNTIYF.